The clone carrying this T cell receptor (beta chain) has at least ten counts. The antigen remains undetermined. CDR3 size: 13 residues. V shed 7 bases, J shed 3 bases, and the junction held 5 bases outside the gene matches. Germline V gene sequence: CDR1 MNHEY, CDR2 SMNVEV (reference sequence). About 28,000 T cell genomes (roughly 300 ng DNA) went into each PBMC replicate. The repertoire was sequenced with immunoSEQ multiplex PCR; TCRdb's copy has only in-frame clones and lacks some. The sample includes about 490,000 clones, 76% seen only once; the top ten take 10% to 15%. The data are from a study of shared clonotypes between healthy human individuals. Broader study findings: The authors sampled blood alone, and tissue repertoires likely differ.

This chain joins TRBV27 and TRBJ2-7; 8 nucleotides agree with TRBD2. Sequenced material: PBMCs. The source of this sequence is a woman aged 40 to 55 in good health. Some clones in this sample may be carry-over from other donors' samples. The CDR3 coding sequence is TGTGCCAGCACCCAAGCGGGAGTCTACGAGCAGTACTTC. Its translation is CASTQAGVYEQYF.